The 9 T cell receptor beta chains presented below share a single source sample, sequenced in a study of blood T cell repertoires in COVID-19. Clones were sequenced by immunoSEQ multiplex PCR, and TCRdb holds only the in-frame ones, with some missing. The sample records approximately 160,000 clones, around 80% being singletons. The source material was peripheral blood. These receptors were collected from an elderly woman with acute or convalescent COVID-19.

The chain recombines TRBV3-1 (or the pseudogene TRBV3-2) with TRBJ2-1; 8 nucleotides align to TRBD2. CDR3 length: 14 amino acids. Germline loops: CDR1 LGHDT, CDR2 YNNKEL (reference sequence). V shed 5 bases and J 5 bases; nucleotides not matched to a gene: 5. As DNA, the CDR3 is TGTGCCAGCAGCTACGGGGGGGCCCACAATGAGCAGTTCTTC. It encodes CASSYGGAHNEQFF.

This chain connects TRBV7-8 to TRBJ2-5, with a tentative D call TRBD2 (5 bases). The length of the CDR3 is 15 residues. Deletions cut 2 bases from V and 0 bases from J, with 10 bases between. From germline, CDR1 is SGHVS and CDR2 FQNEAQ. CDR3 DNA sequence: TGTGCCAGCAGCTTAAGAGCGGCGTACCAAGAGACCCAGTACTTC. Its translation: CASSLRAAYQETQYF.

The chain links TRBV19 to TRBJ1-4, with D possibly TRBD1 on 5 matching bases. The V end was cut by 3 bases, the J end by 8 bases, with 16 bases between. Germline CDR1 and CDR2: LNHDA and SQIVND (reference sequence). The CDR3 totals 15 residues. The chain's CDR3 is CASSMGGLRREKLFF. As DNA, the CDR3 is TGTGCCAGTAGTATGGGGGGACTACGACGGGAAAAACTGTTTTTT.

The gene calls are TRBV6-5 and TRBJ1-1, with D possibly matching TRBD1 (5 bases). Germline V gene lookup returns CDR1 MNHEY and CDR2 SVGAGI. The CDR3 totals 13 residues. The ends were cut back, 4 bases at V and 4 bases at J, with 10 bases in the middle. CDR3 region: CASSSLGGTEAFF. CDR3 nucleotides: TGTGCCAGCAGTTCCCTCGGGGGCACTGAAGCTTTCTTT.

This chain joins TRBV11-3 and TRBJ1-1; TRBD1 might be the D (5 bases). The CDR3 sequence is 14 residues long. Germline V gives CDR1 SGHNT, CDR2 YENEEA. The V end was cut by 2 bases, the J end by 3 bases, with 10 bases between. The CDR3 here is CASSLRSGYTEAFF. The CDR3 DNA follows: TGTGCCAGCAGCTTACGATCAGGGTACACTGAAGCTTTCTTT.

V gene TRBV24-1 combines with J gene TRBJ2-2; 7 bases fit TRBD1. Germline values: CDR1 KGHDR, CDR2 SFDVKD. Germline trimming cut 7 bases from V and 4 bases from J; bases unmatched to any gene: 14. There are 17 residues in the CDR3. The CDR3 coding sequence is TGTGCCACCAGCTCTGACAGGGCGGGTTTGGGCACCGGGGAGCTGTTTTTT. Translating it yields CATSSDRAGLGTGELFF.

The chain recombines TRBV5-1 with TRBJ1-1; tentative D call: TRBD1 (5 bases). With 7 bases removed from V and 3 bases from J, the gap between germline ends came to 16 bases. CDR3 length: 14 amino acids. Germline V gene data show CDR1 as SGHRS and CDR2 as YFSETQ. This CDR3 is CASVLGGLDTEAFF. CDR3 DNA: TGCGCCAGCGTGCTGGGGGGTTTGGACACTGAAGCTTTCTTT.

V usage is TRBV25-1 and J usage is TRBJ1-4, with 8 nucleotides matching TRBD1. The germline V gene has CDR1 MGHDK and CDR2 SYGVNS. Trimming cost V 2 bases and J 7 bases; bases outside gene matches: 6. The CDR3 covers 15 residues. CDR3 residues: CASSELDRAREKLFF. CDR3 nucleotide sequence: TGTGCCAGCAGTGAACTGGACAGGGCTCGTGAAAAACTGTTTTTT.

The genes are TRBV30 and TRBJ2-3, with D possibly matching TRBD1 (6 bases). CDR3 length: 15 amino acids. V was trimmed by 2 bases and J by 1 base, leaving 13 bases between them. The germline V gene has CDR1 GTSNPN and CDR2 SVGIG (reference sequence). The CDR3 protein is CAWSNRAVGTDTQYF. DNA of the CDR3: TGTGCCTGGAGTAACAGGGCGGTAGGCACAGATACGCAGTATTTT.